The next 31 T cell receptor beta chains were all read from a single sample in a study of OX40 agonist ivuxolimab in advanced cancers. The library was produced with the immunoSEQ multiplex PCR assay. In TCRdb, the immuneACCESS table is reduced to in-frame sequences with V and J assigned. These tables do not hold every clone; where another copy was compared, an unresolved V gene accounts for under half, and the others remain unexplained. In all, the sample holds around 40,000 clones, and 65% to 85% of those were seen once. The ten largest account for roughly 5% of the sample. The source material was CD4+ or CD8+ T cells sorted from blood, sampled in a trial of the OX40 agonist ivuxolimab. The receptors were sampled from an adult with an advanced solid tumor such as melanoma, head and neck, liver or kidney cancer.

V gene TRBV16 combines with J gene TRBJ2-3; D possibly corresponds to TRBD2 (5 bases). Germline CDR1 and CDR2: KGHSY and FQNENV. The V end was cut by 0 bases, the J end by 4 bases, with 14 bases between. The CDR3 totals 16 residues. The CDR3, as DNA: TGTGCCAGCAGCCAATCGACTATCTACCCATCAGATACGCAGTATTTT. Its translation is CASSQSTIYPSDTQYF. Together with reference TRBV16 and TRBJ2-3, the CDR3 gives the full variable domain: GEEVAQTPKHLVRGEGQKAKLYCAPIKGHSYVFWYQQVLKNEFKFLISFQNENVFDETGMPKERFSAKCLPNSPCSLEIQATKLEDSAVYFCASSQSTIYPSDTQYFGPGTRLTVL.

The V and J genes are TRBV5-1 and TRBJ2-2; the D gene is possibly TRBD2 (5 bases). Germline V gene lookup returns CDR1 SGHRS and CDR2 YFSETQ. V shed 1 base and J shed 4 bases, with 11 bases lying between them. CDR3 size: 15 residues. CDR3 sequence: CASSLLRAGTGELFF. CDR3 bases: TGCGCCAGCAGCTTGCTGAGGGCCGGCACCGGGGAGCTGTTTTTT.

A single count supports this clone. This chain connects TRBV27 to TRBJ2-1, with a tentative D call TRBD1 (7 bases). Germline V CDR1 and CDR2: MNHEY, SMNVEV (reference sequence). This CDR3 comprises 15 residues. Trimming cost V 5 bases and J 7 bases, with 18 bases left between them. CDR3 amino acids: CASSKRQGLANEQFF. The CDR3 DNA is TGTGCCAGCAGTAAACGACAGGGACTGGCGAATGAGCAGTTCTTC.

V gene TRBV15 combines with J gene TRBJ2-1; tentatively, D is TRBD1 (5 bases). Trimming removed 8 bases from V and 7 bases from J, with 12 bases in between. Germline-derived CDR1 and CDR2 are LNHNV and YYDKDF (reference sequence). The length of the CDR3 is 12 residues. CDR3 bases: TGTGCCACCGCTTGGGGCCGGAATGAGCAGTTCTTC. Its translation is CATAWGRNEQFF.

This rearrangement joins TRBV19 to TRBJ2-5; a possible D gene is TRBD1 (6 bases). The CDR3 loop spans 13 amino acids. CDR1 is LNHDA, CDR2 SQIVND, per germline (reference sequence). V was clipped by 6 bases and J by 2 bases, with 10 bases between them. The CDR3 region has the DNA TGTGCCAGTAGCGACAGGATTCAAGAGACCCAGTACTTC. Its translation: CASSDRIQETQYF.

The chain carries TRBV7-9 and TRBJ2-7; possibly TRBD2 for D (5 bases). The CDR3 spans 14 residues. Trimming pared 1 base from V and 1 base from J, leaving 8 bases between. Germline V gene data show CDR1 as SEHNR and CDR2 as FQNEAQ (reference sequence). The CDR3 loop is CASSLEGGSYEQYF. The CDR3 DNA reads as TGTGCCAGCAGCTTAGAGGGCGGGTCCTACGAGCAGTACTTC.

This clone was counted between two and nine times. This chain uses TRBV30 with TRBJ2-7; TRBD1 agrees at 7 bases. Germline loops: CDR1 GTSNPN, CDR2 SVGIG (reference sequence). V lost 4 bases to trimming and J lost 3 bases; unmatched junction nucleotides: 0. CDR3 length: 11 amino acids. CDR3 loop: CAWTGGYEQYF. The CDR3 DNA sequence: TGTGCCTGGACAGGGGGCTACGAGCAGTACTTC.

The chain links TRBV19 to TRBJ2-7; 8 nucleotides match TRBD1. V trimming: 3 bases; J trimming: 7 bases; junction bases outside the gene matches: 11. Germline-derived CDR1 and CDR2 are LNHDA and SQIVND (reference sequence). The length of the CDR3 is 15 residues. The CDR3, as DNA: TGTGCCAGTAGTATCACGGGGCAGGGGGCGGGAGAGCAGTACTTC. As protein: CASSITGQGAGEQYF.

The chain has TRBV19 and TRBJ2-5, with 7 bases lining up with TRBD2. The J segment lost 5 bases and the V segment lost 6 bases, leaving 15 bases of the junction unmatched. Germline CDR1 LNHDA, CDR2 SQIVND (reference sequence). This CDR3 spans 16 amino acids. This CDR3 is CASRVSGRAGVETQYF. DNA of the CDR3: TGTGCCAGTAGGGTATCAGGGAGGGCGGGAGTGGAGACCCAGTACTTC.

The gene calls are TRBV27 and TRBJ2-7; 13 bases line up with TRBD2. This CDR3 is 18 amino acids long. The V gene's germline CDR1 is MNHEY and CDR2 SMNVEV (reference sequence). After removal of 5 bases from V and 7 bases from J, the junction contained 17 bases not matched to a gene. CDR3 DNA sequence: TGTGCCAGCAGTCCCAATAGACTAGCGGGGGGTAAGTGGAGAGAGCAGTACTTC. It specifies CASSPNRLAGGKWREQYF.

The chain has TRBV15 and TRBJ2-2, with TRBD1 matching over 8 bases. With V trimmed by 5 bases and J by 4 bases, 12 bases remained unmatched. In germline, CDR1 is LNHNV, CDR2 YYDKDF (reference sequence). The CDR3 is 17 amino acids. This CDR3 reads CATSPKKPTGATGELFF. In nucleotides, the CDR3 is TGTGCCACCAGCCCAAAAAAACCGACAGGGGCCACCGGGGAGCTGTTTTTT.

The chain has TRBV29-1 and TRBJ1-1, with TRBD1 identical over 8 bases. Germline V gene data show CDR1 as SQVTM and CDR2 as ANQGSEA. The J segment lost 5 bases and the V segment lost 7 bases, leaving 6 bases of the junction unmatched. The CDR3 contains 12 residues. As DNA, the CDR3 is TGCAGCGGGAGGTGGACAGGGACTGAAGCTTTCTTT. It codes for CSGRWTGTEAFF.

The rearrangement links TRBV7-8 to TRBJ2-1; D is uncertain. CDR1 and CDR2 (germline): SGHVS, FQNEAQ. This CDR3 contains 15 residues. V shed 6 bases and J shed 0 bases, with 12 bases lying between them. The CDR3: CASSRSSSSYNEQFF. The CDR3 DNA is TGTGCCAGCAGTCGGAGTTCGAGCTCCTACAATGAGCAGTTCTTC.

The chain recombines TRBV7-3 with TRBJ1-2; 7 positions match TRBD1. Looked up from germline, CDR1 is SGHTA and CDR2 is FQGTGA. Trimming took 3 bases from V and 1 from J; bases not matched to a gene: 8. The CDR3 runs 16 residues. CDR3 residues: CASSLAPSGGNYGYTF. CDR3 bases: TGTGCCAGCAGCTTGGCGCCATCAGGGGGTAACTATGGCTACACCTTC.

This clone was seen a few times. V and J are TRBV19 and TRBJ2-1, with 8 positions matching TRBD2. V shed 6 bases, J shed 10 bases, and the junction held 5 bases outside the gene matches. The CDR3 consists of 12 residues. Germline V gives CDR1 LNHDA, CDR2 SQIVND (reference sequence). The CDR3 nucleotides read TGTGCCAGTAGGGGGACTAGGATCGAGCAGTTCTTC. Translation gives CASRGTRIEQFF.

CDR3 sequence: CASRLRGTYEQYF. The CDR3 DNA reads TGTGCCAGCAGGCTCAGGGGGACCTACGAGCAGTACTTC. The V and J genes are TRBV14 and TRBJ2-7, with 7 bases fitting TRBD1. The V segment lost 6 bases and the J segment 2 bases; nucleotides outside the gene matches: 4. The CDR3 covers 13 residues. The germline CDR1 and CDR2 sequences are SGHDN and FVKESK.

The V gene is TRBV11-2, the J gene TRBJ1-6, with D perhaps TRBD1 (5 bases). CDR3 length equals 18 residues. The germline CDR1 and CDR2 sequences are SGHAT and FQNNGV. V was pared by 4 bases and J by 5 bases, with 21 bases between. CDR3 protein: CASSSNVGTPANNSPLHF. For the CDR3, the DNA is TGTGCCAGCAGCTCGAATGTGGGGACCCCGGCCAATAATTCACCCCTCCACTTT.

The chain recombines TRBV19 with TRBJ1-2, with D perhaps TRBD1 (5 bases). The germline V gene has CDR1 LNHDA and CDR2 SQIVND (reference sequence). The CDR3 consists of 15 residues. Trimming took 4 bases from V and 0 from J, leaving 12 bases between them. CDR3 loop: CASSTQGKANYGYTF. The CDR3 DNA sequence: TGTGCCAGTAGTACCCAGGGCAAAGCTAACTATGGCTACACCTTC.

This clone was seen more than once but under ten times. This rearrangement joins TRBV19 to TRBJ1-5; 9 bases are shared with TRBD1. The CDR3 spans 18 residues. Unmatched junction bases numbered 11, after V lost 5 bases and J lost 0 bases. Germline loops: CDR1 LNHDA, CDR2 SQIVND (reference sequence). CDR3: CASSPRDRVMDSNQPQHF. DNA for the CDR3: TGTGCCAGTAGTCCGCGGGACAGGGTGATGGATAGCAATCAGCCCCAGCATTTT.

CDR3 nucleotides: TGTGCCAGCAGTTACTCGGACGGATCCTACGAGCAGTACTTC. It codes for CASSYSDGSYEQYF. The chain couples TRBV6-5 to TRBJ2-7; D gene unclear. The V and J ends lost 0 bases and 1 base respectively, with 7 bases between them. Per germline, CDR1 MNHEY and CDR2 SVGAGI. This CDR3 spans 14 amino acids.

The chain employs TRBV11-2 and TRBJ2-1; D possibly uses TRBD1 or TRBD2 (5 bases each). Per the germline V gene, CDR1 is SGHAT and CDR2 is FQNNGV. Trimming removed 1 base at V and 4 bases at J, with 11 bases between. There are 15 residues in the CDR3. CDR3 region: CASSLGDGKYNEQFF. In DNA, the CDR3 is TGTGCCAGCAGCTTAGGGGACGGTAAATACAATGAGCAGTTCTTC.

This clone has a single count. The V gene is TRBV5-6, the J gene TRBJ2-3; 7 nucleotides line up with TRBD2. J lost 14 bases, V lost 0 bases, and 6 bases had no gene match. Germline-derived CDR1 and CDR2 are SGHDT and YYEEEE. This CDR3 spans 12 amino acids. CDR3 amino acids: CASSLVSGNGYF. The CDR3, as DNA: TGTGCCAGCAGCTTGGTAAGCGGGAATGGGTATTTT. Complete variable domain (other parts from reference TRBV5-6 and TRBJ2-3): DAGVTQSPTHLIKTRGQQVTLRCSPKSGHDTVSWYQQALGQGPQFIFQYYEEEERQRGNFPDRFSGHQFPNYSSELNVNALLLGDSALYLCASSLVSGNGYFGPGTRLTVL.

This clone was observed once. The chain carries TRBV18 and TRBJ2-5; D remains unclear. CDR1 and CDR2 from the germline V gene are KGHSH and LQKENI. Trimming removed 0 bases at V and 4 bases at J, with 9 bases between. This CDR3 is 14 amino acids long. The CDR3 reads CASSPPSFVETQYF. In DNA, the CDR3 is TGTGCCAGCTCACCACCGAGCTTTGTAGAGACCCAGTACTTC.

This clone has a handful of counts. The genes are TRBV27 and TRBJ2-7; 7 nucleotides line up with TRBD2. The germline gives CDR1 MNHEY, CDR2 SMNVEV (reference sequence). This CDR3 spans 17 amino acids. Trimming removed 5 bases from V and 3 bases from J; junction bases left unmatched: 16. The CDR3 here is CASSPQAGIRLGYEQYF. As DNA, the CDR3 is TGTGCCAGCAGTCCCCAAGCGGGGATCAGGCTGGGCTACGAGCAGTACTTC.

This chain links TRBV19 with TRBJ1-3, with a weak D call TRBD1 (5 bases). Trimming removed 8 bases from V and 0 bases from J, with 11 bases in between. The CDR3 has 14 amino acids. CDR1 LNHDA and CDR2 SQIVND come from the germline V gene (reference sequence). CDR3 in DNA: TGTGCCAGTTCGGGGACGGGCTCTGGAAACACCATATATTTT. The encoded protein is CASSGTGSGNTIYF.

The CDR3 here is CASSSVAGNYEQYF. For the CDR3, the DNA is TGTGCCAGCAGCTCAGTTGCAGGGAACTACGAGCAGTACTTC. This chain uses TRBV5-8 with TRBJ2-7; TRBD1 might be the D (5 bases). Germline CDR1 and CDR2: SGHTS and YDEGEE. The CDR3 spans 14 residues. Between the trimmed V and J ends, which lost 3 bases and 3 bases, there was a span of 13 bases.

In its sample, this clone was seen once. The rearrangement uses TRBV7-8 and TRBJ2-2; maybe TRBD2 (6 bases). The germline V gene has CDR1 SGHVS and CDR2 FQNEAQ. This CDR3 has 14 residues. V dropped 6 bases and J dropped 4 bases, with 12 bases sitting between them. CDR3 coding DNA: TGTGCCAGCAGGGGGGGTATGAGCACCGGGGAGCTGTTTTTT. Translated: CASRGGMSTGELFF.

This clone was seen once. The gene calls are TRBV28 and TRBJ2-5, with D maybe TRBD1 (6 bases). The germline CDR1 and CDR2 sequences are MDHEN and SYDVKM. The ends were cut back, 5 bases at V and 5 bases at J, with 18 bases in the middle. This CDR3 contains 15 residues. CDR3 nucleotide sequence: TGTGCCAGCAGTACCCGGGACACTAGTCGCGAGACCCAGTACTTC. This encodes CASSTRDTSRETQYF.

This CDR3 reads CASSFTSGRGTQYF. CDR3 nucleotides: TGTGCCAGCAGTTTTACTAGCGGAAGGGGTACCCAGTACTTC. The chain couples TRBV2 to TRBJ2-5, with TRBD2 matching over 8 bases. After removal of 5 bases from V and 8 bases from J, the junction contained 10 bases not matched to a gene. Germline V gene data show CDR1 as SNHLY and CDR2 as FYNNEI. The CDR3 is made up of 14 amino acids. The full variable domain, rest sourced from reference TRBV2 and TRBJ2-5, is EPEVTQTPSHQVTQMGQEVILRCVPISNHLYFYWYRQILGQKVEFLVSFYNNEISEKSEIFDDQFSVERPDGSNFTLKIRSTKLEDSAMYFCASSFTSGRGTQYFGPGTRLLVL.

V gene TRBV4-3 combines with J gene TRBJ2-5; TRBD1 agrees at 7 bases. Germline CDR1 LGHNA, CDR2 YSLEER. The CDR3 length is 14 residues. The ends lost 0 bases at V and 12 bases at J; junction bases unmatched: 10. The CDR3 DNA sequence: TGCGCCAGCAGCCAAGAGGGGGACAGTCGCGCCAAGTACTTC. It is translated as CASSQEGDSRAKYF.

This clone has only a few counts. The J gene is TRBJ1-1, the V gene TRBV30; 7 nucleotides line up with TRBD1. The germline V gene encodes CDR1 GTSNPN and CDR2 SVGIG (reference sequence). This CDR3 region has 13 residues. V lost 7 bases to trimming and J lost 5 bases; unmatched junction nucleotides: 10. Here the CDR3 reads CASRNRGITEAFF. Here the CDR3 DNA reads TGTGCCTCGAGGAACAGGGGTATTACTGAAGCTTTCTTT.